The 11 T cell receptor beta chains listed next were all sequenced from one sample in a study of metastatic and nonmetastatic thyroid tumors. Among the patients, none had received any treatment before thyroid surgery. TCRdb reprocessed the PCR reads via MiXCR. The sample holds fewer than 10,000 clones, approximately 30% seen once. Sequencing was carried out using adjacent normal tissue. All receptors derive from a female donor with papillary thyroid cancer or a benign thyroid nodule (not recorded which). Some clones in this sample may be carry-over from other donors' samples.

The chain is built from TRBV20-1 and TRBJ2-7, with D uncertain. Germline-derived CDR1 and CDR2 are DFQATT and SNEGSKA (reference sequence). Trimming took off 0 bases at V and 0 bases at J, with 9 bases between the two ends. The length of the CDR3 is 14 residues. CDR3 nucleotide sequence: TGCAGTGCTAGAGATAGGCGGATCTCCTACGAGCAGTACTTC. It is translated as CSARDRRISYEQYF.

This clone was observed a few times. The rearrangement uses TRBV20-1 and TRBJ2-7; 7 bases line up with TRBD2. The CDR3 contains 13 residues. Germline CDR1 is DFQATT and CDR2 is SNEGSKA (reference sequence). The junction had 6 bases not matched to a gene; V was cut back by 4 bases and J by 3 bases. The CDR3 loop is CSATPSGNYEQYF. CDR3 coding DNA: TGCAGTGCTACTCCTAGCGGTAACTACGAGCAGTACTTC.

The chain links TRBV6-1 to TRBJ1-4, with D possibly being TRBD1 (5 bases). There are 15 residues in the CDR3. V shed 7 bases and J shed 3 bases, with 15 bases lying between them. CDR1 and CDR2 (germline): MNHNS, SASEGT. CDR3 sequence reads: CASKAQGGPNEKLFF. The CDR3 nucleotides are TGTGCCAGCAAAGCTCAGGGAGGGCCTAATGAAAAACTGTTTTTT.

This clone appeared once. The chain recombines TRBV7-8 with TRBJ2-1; weak D call: TRBD1 (7 bases). Between the trimmed V and J ends, which lost 3 bases and 0 bases, there was a span of 21 bases. The length of the CDR3 is 19 residues. Germline V gene lookup returns CDR1 SGHVS and CDR2 FQNEAQ. CDR3 loop: CASSFPGGGPVSSYNEQFF. Here the CDR3 DNA reads TGTGCCAGCAGCTTCCCCGGAGGGGGCCCTGTAAGCTCCTACAATGAGCAGTTCTTC.

This clone was seen more than once but under ten times. The chain employs TRBV2 and TRBJ2-1; 7 bases agree with TRBD2. With 3 bases clipped from V and 8 bases from J, the junction kept 7 bases outside the gene matches. Germline V gene data show CDR1 as SNHLY and CDR2 as FYNNEI. The CDR3 spans 14 residues. CDR3 sequence (DNA): TGTGCCAGCAGTGACGGGTCTAGCGGCGATGAGCAGTTCTTC. Amino acids: CASSDGSSGDEQFF.

CDR3 in amino acids: CASSYSTGYGELFF. The CDR3 coding sequence is TGTGCCAGCAGTTACTCGACAGGGTACGGGGAGCTGTTTTTT. The genes are TRBV6-5 and TRBJ2-2, with 7 nucleotides matching TRBD1. The J segment lost 7 bases and the V segment lost 0 bases, leaving 2 bases of the junction unmatched. Germline V gene lookup returns CDR1 MNHEY and CDR2 SVGAGI. There are 14 residues in the CDR3.

This rearrangement joins TRBV5-6 to TRBJ2-7, with 7 bases identical to TRBD1. Germline V lookup: CDR1 SGHDT, CDR2 YYEEEE. This CDR3 is built from 14 residues. With 1 base clipped from V and 5 bases from J, the junction kept 6 bases outside the gene matches. CDR3 coding DNA: TGTGCCAGCAGCTTGCGACAGGGTCAGAACGAGCAGTACTTC. Translation gives CASSLRQGQNEQYF.

The rearrangement uses TRBV12-3 or TRBV12-4 and TRBJ2-7; TRBD2 agrees at 8 bases. The CDR3 contains 16 residues. CDR3 sequence (DNA): TGTGACATCAGCGACGGACTAGCCGCACCCCCCTTCGAGCAGTACTTC. It specifies CDISDGLAAPPFEQYF.

V is TRBV5-1 and J is TRBJ1-1; 9 bases are shared with TRBD1. V dropped 4 bases and J dropped 4; count of bases not matched to a gene: 8. There are 15 residues in the CDR3. Germline assignment: CDR1 SGHRS and CDR2 YFSETQ. CDR3 sequence (DNA): TGCGCCAGCAGCAGATCAACAGGGGGCTCCACTGAAGCTTTCTTT. As protein: CASSRSTGGSTEAFF.

J is TRBJ1-1 and V is TRBV28; no reliable D call. V lost 5 bases and J 5 bases, leaving 18 bases between the germline ends. The germline V gene encodes CDR1 MDHEN and CDR2 SYDVKM. This CDR3 is 15 amino acids long. CDR3 sequence: CASSALQWVNTEAFF. The CDR3 DNA is TGTGCCAGCAGTGCCCTACAGTGGGTAAATACTGAAGCTTTCTTT.

This clone was recorded many times. This rearrangement joins TRBV20-1 to TRBJ1-2; 12 bases agree with TRBD1. Per the germline V gene, CDR1 is DFQATT and CDR2 is SNEGSKA (reference sequence). After removal of 6 bases from V and 8 bases from J, the junction contained 10 bases not matched to a gene. CDR3 length equals 14 residues. CDR3 amino acids: CSATFGTGGRGYTF. The CDR3 DNA reads as TGCAGTGCCACCTTCGGGACAGGGGGCCGGGGCTACACCTTC.